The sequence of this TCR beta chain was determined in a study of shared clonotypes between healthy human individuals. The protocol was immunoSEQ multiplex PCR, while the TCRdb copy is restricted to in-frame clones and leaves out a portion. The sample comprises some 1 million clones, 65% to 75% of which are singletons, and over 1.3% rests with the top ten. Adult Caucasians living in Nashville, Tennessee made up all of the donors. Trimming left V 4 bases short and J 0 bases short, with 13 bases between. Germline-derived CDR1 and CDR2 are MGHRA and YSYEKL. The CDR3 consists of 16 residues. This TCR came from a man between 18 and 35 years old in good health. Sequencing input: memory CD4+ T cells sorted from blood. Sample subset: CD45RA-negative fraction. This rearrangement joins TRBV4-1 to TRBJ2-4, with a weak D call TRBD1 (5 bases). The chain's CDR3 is CASSPTAMLAKNIQYF. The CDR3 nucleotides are TGCGCCAGCAGCCCGACAGCGATGTTAGCCAAAAACATTCAGTACTTC.